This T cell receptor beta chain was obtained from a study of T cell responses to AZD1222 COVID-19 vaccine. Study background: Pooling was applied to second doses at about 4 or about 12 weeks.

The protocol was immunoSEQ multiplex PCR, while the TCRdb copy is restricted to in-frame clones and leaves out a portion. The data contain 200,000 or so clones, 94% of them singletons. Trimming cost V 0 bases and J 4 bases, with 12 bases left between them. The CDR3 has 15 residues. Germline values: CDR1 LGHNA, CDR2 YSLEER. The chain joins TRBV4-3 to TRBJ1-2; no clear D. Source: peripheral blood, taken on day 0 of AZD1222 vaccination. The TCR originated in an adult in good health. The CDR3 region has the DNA TGCGCCAGCAGCCAAGATGGCTCAGCGAGCTATGGCTACACCTTC. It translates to CASSQDGSASYGYTF.